The 15 T cell receptor beta chains given below trace back to one sample, sequenced in a study of early T cells in non-severe SARS-CoV-2 infection. TCRdb recomputed calls from the 5' RACE reads with MiXCR, one row per CDR3 protein. Here the sample spans roughly 99,000 distinct CDR3 sequences, approximately 12% being singletons. The sequenced sample was whole blood, obtained at baseline. The receptors come from an adult who was a healthcare worker with PCR-confirmed SARS-CoV-2 infection or an uninfected control (not recorded which).

There are many counts of this clonotype. The V call is TRBV10-2, the J call TRBJ1-2; tentative D call: TRBD1 (6 bases). The CDR3 has 14 residues. CDR1 WSHSY and CDR2 SAAADI come from the germline V gene. V was shortened by 8 bases and J by 2 bases, with 15 bases between the two germline ends. CDR3 amino acids: CASADTGKNYGYTF. The CDR3 DNA sequence: TGCGCCAGCGCGGACACAGGGAAGAACTATGGCTACACCTTC.

This clonotype was seen ten or more times. The chain has TRBV6-5 and TRBJ2-7, with TRBD1 as a possible D gene (5 bases). The CDR3 totals 14 residues. V was trimmed by 7 bases and J by 2 bases, leaving 15 bases between them. Germline CDR1 MNHEY, CDR2 SVGAGI. The CDR3 nucleotides are TGTGCCAGCATGAGAGGACATCAAACCTACGAGCAGTACTTC. It specifies CASMRGHQTYEQYF.

V is TRBV19 and J is TRBJ2-1; the match to TRBD2 covers 9 bases. Trimming at V came to 10 bases and at J to 1 base, leaving 8 bases not matched to a gene. In germline, CDR1 is LNHDA, CDR2 SQIVND (reference sequence). The CDR3 is made up of 15 amino acids. The CDR3 DNA follows: TGTGCCACCAAAGCCCTAGCGGGGTCCTACAATGAGCAGTTCTTC. Translating gives CATKALAGSYNEQFF.

This clonotype was counted at least ten times. V is TRBV12-3 or TRBV12-4 and J is TRBJ1-2, with D uncertain. V lost 6 bases, J lost 7 bases, and 21 bases lay in between. The CDR3 runs to 15 residues. The DNA of the CDR3 is TGTGCCAGCAGCTCCCCTACAACGCAGCTGCGTGGCTACACCTTC. Translation gives CASSSPTTQLRGYTF.

The table lists this clonotype with many counts. The rearrangement links TRBV2 to TRBJ2-5, with 8 bases that match TRBD2. In germline, CDR1 is SNHLY, CDR2 FYNNEI. Trimming took 7 bases from V and 2 from J; bases not matched to a gene: 9. This CDR3 spans 15 amino acids. The CDR3 nucleotides read TGTGCCAGCACGAATAGCGGGGCGCTACAAGAGACCCAGTACTTC. This sequence encodes CASTNSGALQETQYF. The full variable domain, in which reference TRBV2 and TRBJ2-5 provide the parts outside the CDR3, is EPEVTQTPSHQVTQMGQEVILRCVPISNHLYFYWYRQILGQKVEFLVSFYNNEISEKSEIFDDQFSVERPDGSNFTLKIRSTKLEDSAMYFCASTNSGALQETQYFGPGTRLLVL.

The table lists this clonotype with many counts. J is TRBJ2-3 and V is TRBV7-6; 9 bases are a match to TRBD2. Looked up from germline, CDR1 is SGHVS and CDR2 is FNYEAQ. This CDR3 comprises 24 residues. The V and J ends lost 5 bases and 2 bases, in that order; junction bases with no gene match: 32. In DNA form, the CDR3 reads TGTGCCAGCAGCCGTCCCTGGAAGGCGCCACCAGGCGGAGCGGGGGGAGGTGACACAGATACGCAGTATTTT. Protein product: CASSRPWKAPPGGAGGGDTDTQYF.

The J gene is TRBJ2-1, the V gene TRBV5-4; D is possibly TRBD1 (5 bases). Trimming took off 1 base at V and 2 bases at J, with 10 bases between the two ends. CDR1 is SGHNT and CDR2 is YYREEE in the germline V gene (reference sequence). This CDR3 contains 15 residues. For the CDR3, the DNA is TGTGCCAGCAGCTTGTCTTCGACAGCCTACAATGAGCAGTTCTTC. Its protein is CASSLSSTAYNEQFF.

V is TRBV20-1 and J is TRBJ2-7; 8 bases are shared with TRBD1. The CDR3 length is 16 residues. V lost 0 bases and J lost 6; bases outside the gene matches: 13. Germline V lookup: CDR1 DFQATT, CDR2 SNEGSKA (reference sequence). CDR3 sequence (DNA): TGCAGTGCTAGAGATCAGGGTGGCAGGGGGCCTTTCGAGCAGTACTTC. Translated: CSARDQGGRGPFEQYF.

This clonotype was detected ten times or more. The rearrangement joins TRBV28 to TRBJ1-6, with D uncertain. The V end lost 4 bases, the J end lost 7 bases, and 8 bases lay between the germline ends. CDR3 length equals 13 residues. Germline V gene lookup returns CDR1 MDHEN and CDR2 SYDVKM. CDR3 DNA sequence: TGTGCCAGCAGTTACCCACCCAATTCACCCCTCCACTTT. This gives the protein CASSYPPNSPLHF.

J is TRBJ2-5 and V is TRBV4-1; either TRBD1 or TRBD2 may supply D (5 bases each). The germline V and J ends were trimmed by 1 base and 3 bases, with 24 bases remaining between them. CDR1 is MGHRA and CDR2 is YSYEKL in the germline V gene. The CDR3 loop spans 19 amino acids. The DNA for the CDR3 is TGCGCCAGCAGCCAAGTAGCGACCCCTGGGGCTCCGACCAAAGAGACCCAGTACTTC. Translation: CASSQVATPGAPTKETQYF.

V gene TRBV9 combines with J gene TRBJ2-3; D could derive from TRBD1 or TRBD2 (6 bases each). V lost 0 bases and J 5 bases, leaving 10 bases between the germline ends. From germline, CDR1 is SGDLS and CDR2 YYNGEE. The CDR3 runs 14 residues. CDR3 amino acids: CASSVAGGQDTQYF. Here the CDR3 DNA reads TGTGCCAGCAGCGTAGCCGGGGGACAAGATACGCAGTATTTT. The full variable domain, rest sourced from reference TRBV9 and TRBJ2-3, is DSGVTQTPKHLITATGQRVTLRCSPRSGDLSVYWYQQSLDQGLQFLIQYYNGEERAKGNILERFSAQQFPDLHSELNLSSLELGDSALYFCASSVAGGQDTQYFGPGTRLTVL.

This clonotype was counted many times. This chain joins TRBV7-9 and TRBJ1-5; 9 positions agree with TRBD1. The CDR3 spans 13 residues. V shed 5 bases, J shed 6 bases, and the junction held 2 bases outside the gene matches. CDR1 is SEHNR and CDR2 is FQNEAQ in the germline V gene (reference sequence). The CDR3: CASSATGGQPQHF. Written as DNA, the CDR3 is TGTGCCAGCAGCGCGACAGGGGGTCAGCCCCAGCATTTT. Complete variable domain (other parts from reference TRBV7-9 and TRBJ1-5): DTGVSQNPRHKITKRGQNVTFRCDPISEHNRLYWYRQTLGQGPEFLTYFQNEAQLEKSRLLSDRFSAERPKGSFSTLEIQRTEQGDSAMYLCASSATGGQPQHFGDGTRLSIL.

This chain connects TRBV20-1 to TRBJ1-1; 7 bases are shared with TRBD1. CDR3 length: 17 residues. Germline lookup yields CDR1 DFQATT and CDR2 SNEGSKA (reference sequence). V was pared by 0 bases and J by 0 bases, with 10 bases of the junction left unmatched. DNA for the CDR3: TGCAGTGCTAGAGATAAGGCAGGGGGAAGCATGAACACTGAAGCTTTCTTT. Translating it yields CSARDKAGGSMNTEAFF.

The V call is TRBV12-3 or TRBV12-4, the J call TRBJ2-5, with D tentatively TRBD1 or TRBD2 (5 bases each). Trimming removed 7 bases from V and 5 bases from J, with 20 bases in between. The CDR3 sequence is 15 residues long. As DNA, the CDR3 is TGTGCCAGCACGGGGCCGAAGGATCGCCGCGAGACCCAGTACTTC. It is translated as CASTGPKDRRETQYF.

There are a few counts of this clonotype. This chain links TRBV2 with TRBJ1-5, with 11 bases fitting TRBD1. Germline CDR1 reads SNHLY; CDR2 reads FYNNEI. The ends lost 1 base at V and 6 bases at J; junction bases unmatched: 8. CDR3 length: 17 residues. The CDR3: CASSEEGGTGGSQPQHF. In DNA form, the CDR3 reads TGTGCCAGCAGTGAAGAGGGCGGGACAGGGGGATCTCAGCCCCAGCATTTT.